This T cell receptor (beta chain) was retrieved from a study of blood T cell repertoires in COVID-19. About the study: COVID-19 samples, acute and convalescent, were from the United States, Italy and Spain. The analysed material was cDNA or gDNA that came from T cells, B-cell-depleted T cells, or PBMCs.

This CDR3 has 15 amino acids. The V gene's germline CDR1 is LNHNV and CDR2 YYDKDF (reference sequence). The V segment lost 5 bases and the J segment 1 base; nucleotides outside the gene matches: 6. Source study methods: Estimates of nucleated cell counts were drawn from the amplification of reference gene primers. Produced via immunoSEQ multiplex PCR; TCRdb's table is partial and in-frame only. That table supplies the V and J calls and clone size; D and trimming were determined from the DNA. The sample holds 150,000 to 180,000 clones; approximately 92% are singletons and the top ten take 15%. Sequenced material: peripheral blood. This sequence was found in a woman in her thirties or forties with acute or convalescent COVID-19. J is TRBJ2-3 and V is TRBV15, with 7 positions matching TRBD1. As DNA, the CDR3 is TGTGCCACCAGCCGACAGGGTTCGGGCACAGATACGCAGTATTTT. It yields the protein CATSRQGSGTDTQYF.